The clone carrying this T cell receptor (beta chain) was found a few times. What it binds is unknown. The data are from a study of OX40 agonist ivuxolimab in advanced cancers. Turning to the study itself: Aged roughly 20 to 79 with a mean of about 63 years, they were around 85% male.

Trimming at V came to 6 bases and at J to 8 bases, leaving 9 bases not matched to a gene. Germline V gene data show CDR1 as LNHDA and CDR2 as SQIVND (reference sequence). CDR3 length: 13 amino acids. Overall study findings and caveats: Expanded clones tended on average to be more numerous among CD8+ T cells than CD4+.

Patients were ineligible given autoimmune disease history or systemic immunosuppression. The investigators sampled blood at baseline, at cycle 4 day 1, and at cycle 7 day 1. The assay was immunoSEQ multiplex PCR, and TCRdb's table has in-frame clones only and misses some. The data show approximately 90,000 clones, with 91% seen just once and 8% to 9.5% held by the top ten. The input for sequencing was CD4+ or CD8+ T cells sorted from blood, taken in a trial of the OX40 agonist ivuxolimab. The chain links TRBV19 to TRBJ1-2; 7 positions match TRBD1. The receptor comes from an adult with an advanced solid tumor such as melanoma, head and neck, liver or kidney cancer. The CDR3 region has the DNA TGTGCCAGTAGGGCCGGAACAGGGGACGGCTACACCTTC. Translated, it gives CASRAGTGDGYTF.